The 18 T cell receptor beta chains below were found in one sample sequenced in a study of technical replicates of blood from a few donors. Sequencing was performed with immunoSEQ multiplex PCR; in TCRdb, only in-frame clones are kept and a portion is missing. The table has 80,000 to 100,000 clones, about 91% seen once. What was sequenced was T cells isolated from PBMCs. These receptor sequences come from a human donor in good health.

The chain joins TRBV19 to TRBJ1-5; D is unclear. Germline V gene sequence: CDR1 LNHDA, CDR2 SQIVND (reference sequence). The V end lost 3 bases, the J end lost 2 bases, and 8 bases lay between the germline ends. This CDR3 spans 14 amino acids. CDR3 sequence: CASSIREGNQPQHF. The DNA of the CDR3 is TGTGCCAGTAGTATCCGGGAGGGCAATCAGCCCCAGCATTTT.

The genes are TRBV29-1 and TRBJ2-7; no firm D call. The CDR3 consists of 12 residues. Germline V gene data show CDR1 as SQVTM and CDR2 as ANQGSEA. V was clipped by 5 bases and J by 3 bases, with 11 bases between them. Here the CDR3 reads CSVQTLSYEQYF. As DNA, the CDR3 is TGCAGCGTTCAGACACTGAGCTACGAGCAGTACTTC.

The gene calls are TRBV7-6 and TRBJ1-3; weak D call: TRBD1 (6 bases). Germline values: CDR1 SGHVS, CDR2 FNYEAQ. The V gene lost 0 bases and the J gene lost 6 bases, with 18 bases spanning the gap. The CDR3 spans 17 residues. CDR3 region: CASSLAYSGTTENTIYF. The CDR3 coding sequence is TGTGCCAGCAGCTTAGCCTACTCCGGGACAACGGAAAACACCATATATTTT.

The chain recombines TRBV4-2 with TRBJ2-1; the match to TRBD2 covers 10 bases. Looked up from germline, CDR1 is LGHNA and CDR2 is YNFKEQ. Trimming removed 5 bases from V and 4 bases from J; junction bases left unmatched: 8. The CDR3 length is 16 residues. The CDR3 nucleotides are TGTGCCAGCAGCGGCCCTCTAGCGGGGGAATACAATGAGCAGTTCTTC. The encoded protein is CASSGPLAGEYNEQFF.

The J gene is TRBJ1-2, the V gene TRBV7-8, with D tentatively TRBD1 (5 bases). This CDR3 is built from 14 residues. CDR1 is SGHVS, CDR2 FQNEAQ, per germline. V gave up 5 bases and J gave up 4 bases, with 14 bases separating them. Written as DNA, the CDR3 is TGTGCCAGCAGCGCGTCGGGGGGAGGCTATGGCTACACCTTC. It specifies CASSASGGGYGYTF.

The V call is TRBV14, the J call TRBJ2-1; D is unclear. The CDR3 covers 15 residues. The V end lost 3 bases, the J end lost 0 bases, and 9 bases lay between the germline ends. Germline values: CDR1 SGHDN, CDR2 FVKESK. The CDR3 is CASSHGAFSYNEQFF. The CDR3 coding sequence is TGTGCCAGCAGCCACGGAGCATTCTCCTACAATGAGCAGTTCTTC. Full variable domain (remainder filled in from reference TRBV14 and TRBJ2-1): EAGVTQFPSHSVIEKGQTVTLRCDPISGHDNLYWYRRVMGKEIKFLLHFVKESKQDESGMPNNRFLAERTGGTYSTLKVQPAELEDSGVYFCASSHGAFSYNEQFFGPGTRLTVL.

V usage is TRBV30 and J usage is TRBJ1-1, with D perhaps matching TRBD1 (6 bases). Trimming removed 3 bases at V and 6 bases at J, with 8 bases between. This CDR3 comprises 11 residues. CDR1 and CDR2 (germline): GTSNPN, SVGIG (reference sequence). CDR3 amino acids: CAWSAGAEAFF. CDR3 in DNA: TGTGCCTGGAGCGCAGGGGCTGAAGCTTTCTTT.

The chain combines TRBV19 with TRBJ1-5, with 9 bases fitting TRBD1. Looked up from germline, CDR1 is LNHDA and CDR2 is SQIVND (reference sequence). V shed 5 bases, J shed 9 bases, and the junction held 23 bases outside the gene matches. The CDR3 runs 19 residues. The chain's CDR3 is CASSLGQGLDLIGGGPQHF. For the CDR3, the DNA is TGTGCCAGTAGTCTGGGACAGGGCCTGGACCTTATAGGAGGGGGGCCCCAGCATTTT.

The chain combines TRBV6-1 with TRBJ2-7; maybe TRBD2 (6 bases). The CDR3 spans 13 residues. The ends were cut back, 10 bases at V and 2 bases at J, with 15 bases in the middle. Germline V gene data show CDR1 as MNHNS and CDR2 as SASEGT. The CDR3 nucleotides read TGTGCCACGGGCGGGGCTTCACCCTACGAGCAGTACTTC. It is translated as CATGGASPYEQYF.

The chain couples TRBV28 to TRBJ1-5, with D maybe TRBD1 (6 bases). V gave up 1 base and J gave up 2 bases, with 12 bases separating them. This CDR3 is 16 amino acids long. Germline CDR1 is MDHEN and CDR2 is SYDVKM. As DNA, the CDR3 is TGTGCCAGCAGTTTATTGGCAGGGGTCGGCAATCAGCCCCAGCATTTT. It translates to CASSLLAGVGNQPQHF.

This clone was found once. The rearrangement joins TRBV9 to TRBJ2-7; 7 positions match TRBD2. V trimming: 3 bases; J trimming: 0 bases; junction bases outside the gene matches: 12. The CDR3 runs 17 residues. CDR1 is SGDLS, CDR2 YYNGEE, per germline. CDR3 sequence: CASSDGGGIQSSYEQYF. The CDR3 DNA reads as TGTGCCAGCAGCGATGGGGGGGGGATCCAGAGCTCCTACGAGCAGTACTTC.

In this sample, this clone turned up once. The rearrangement links TRBV18 to TRBJ2-7, with D perhaps TRBD2 (6 bases). Trimming removed 9 bases at V and 0 bases at J, with 15 bases between. CDR1 and CDR2 (germline): KGHSH, LQKENI. The CDR3 loop spans 14 amino acids. DNA for the CDR3: TGTGCCAGTTCGGAGGGGCAGAGCTCCTACGAGCAGTACTTC. Translating it yields CASSEGQSSYEQYF. The full variable domain, with the rest looked up from reference TRBV18 and TRBJ2-7, is NAGVMQNPRHLVRRRGQEARLRCSPMKGHSHVYWYRQLPEEGLKFMVYLQKENIIDESGMPKERFSAEFPKEGPSILRIQQVVRGDSAAYFCASSEGQSSYEQYFGPGTRLTVT.

This clone appeared a single time. The V call is TRBV25-1, the J call TRBJ2-1; 11 bases are shared with TRBD1. CDR1 is MGHDK and CDR2 is SYGVNS in the germline V gene. CDR3 length equals 14 residues. After removal of 6 bases from V and 4 bases from J, the junction contained 2 bases not matched to a gene. CDR3 DNA sequence: TGTGCCAGCAGAGGACAGGGGGCATACAATGAGCAGTTCTTC. It translates to CASRGQGAYNEQFF.

The chain is built from TRBV4-1 and TRBJ2-2; perhaps TRBD2 as D (5 bases). The CDR3 is 16 amino acids. V lost 4 bases to trimming and J lost 5 bases, with 17 bases between them. Germline V gene lookup returns CDR1 MGHRA and CDR2 YSYEKL. CDR3 protein: CASSPYEGVETGELFF. The CDR3 DNA reads as TGCGCCAGCAGCCCCTACGAGGGAGTCGAAACCGGGGAGCTGTTTTTT.

This clone is termed medium-sized. The gene calls are TRBV7-2 and TRBJ2-2; D may be TRBD1 (6 bases). Germline lookup yields CDR1 SGHTA and CDR2 FQGNSA. The CDR3 runs 17 residues. Between the trimmed V and J ends, which lost 5 bases and 0 bases, there was a span of 16 bases. As DNA, the CDR3 is TGTGCCAGCAGCATCGACAGGCCCCTCGCGAACACCGGGGAGCTGTTTTTT. This sequence encodes CASSIDRPLANTGELFF.

CDR3 amino acids: CASSAGTGIGEQYF. The CDR3 DNA follows: TGCGCCAGCAGCGCCGGGACAGGGATTGGCGAGCAGTACTTC. This sequence joins TRBV5-1 and TRBJ2-7; 9 nucleotides agree with TRBD1. Trimming cost V 4 bases and J 6 bases; bases outside gene matches: 8. The CDR3 covers 14 residues. The germline CDR1 and CDR2 sequences are SGHRS and YFSETQ.

The CDR3 DNA reads as TGTGCCAGCAGCCCGGCGGGTTTCACATTGACCGGGGAGCTGTTTTTT. The encoded protein is CASSPAGFTLTGELFF. J is TRBJ2-2 and V is TRBV9; D possibly corresponds to TRBD2 (5 bases). V was shortened by 4 bases and J by 5 bases, with 18 bases between the two germline ends. The CDR3 consists of 16 residues. CDR1 and CDR2 (germline): SGDLS, YYNGEE.

The gene calls are TRBV4-1 and TRBJ2-1; TRBD2 aligns across 8 bases. The junction had 9 bases not matched to a gene; V was cut back by 1 base and J by 16 bases. CDR3 length equals 13 residues. Germline CDR1 reads MGHRA; CDR2 reads YSYEKL. CDR3 sequence: CASSQASGGSIFF. The CDR3 DNA reads as TGCGCCAGCAGCCAAGCAAGCGGGGGATCCATCTTCTTC.